The clone carrying this T cell receptor (beta chain) occurred once. Its antigen is unknown. This sample is part of a study of T cell responses to AZD1222 COVID-19 vaccine. Study outcomes and limitations: The breadth and depth of Spike-specific TCRs increased once two AZD1222 doses had been given. CD4 TCRs associated with vaccination spanned spike, dominating at 160-218 and 743-854. Baseline testing showed seropositivity in only six AZD1222 recipients.

V dropped 6 bases and J dropped 4; count of bases not matched to a gene: 5. Germline loops: CDR1 LNHDA, CDR2 SQIVND (reference sequence). The CDR3 is made up of 13 amino acids. Measured with immunoSEQ multiplex PCR; TCRdb has only the in-frame clones, and not every one. The data show about 83,000 clones, around 93% seen once. The J gene is TRBJ1-1, the V gene TRBV19; 7 bases are shared with TRBD1. The sequencing here drew on peripheral blood, taken 28 days after the second AZD1222 dose. The origin of this receptor is an adult who received the AZD1222 COVID-19 vaccine. CDR3 sequence reads: CASSRRGFTEAFF. CDR3 nucleotides: TGTGCCAGTAGCCGCAGGGGGTTCACTGAAGCTTTCTTT. Together with reference TRBV19 and TRBJ1-1, the CDR3 gives the full variable domain: DGGITQSPKYLFRKEGQNVTLSCEQNLNHDAMYWYRQDPGQGLRLIYYSQIVNDFQKGDIAEGYSVSREKKESFPLTVTSAQKNPTAFYLCASSRRGFTEAFFGQGTRLTVV.